The present T cell receptor (beta chain) was sequenced within a study of T cell repertoires in cytomegalovirus infection. Study-wide results and caveats: HLA-C-restricted CMV clonotypes gave the most frequent clonotype in two of eight donors.

TCRdb independently ran MiXCR on the reads; one entry per CDR3 protein. The table shows some 150,000 distinct CDR3 sequences, with about 20% occurring only once. This clonotype was seen many times. Its target is unknown. This CDR3 contains 14 residues. Germline V gene sequence: CDR1 MNHNY, CDR2 SVGAGI (reference sequence). V was clipped by 4 bases and J by 3 bases, with 13 bases between them. The TCR sequence derives from a human donor in good health (CMV status not recorded). Some clones in this sample may be carry-over from other donors' samples. Sequenced material: PBMCs. V and J are TRBV6-6 and TRBJ2-7; tentative D call: TRBD2 (6 bases). Here the CDR3 reads CASSLRDSFYEQYF. CDR3 bases: TGTGCCAGCAGTTTACGGGACTCTTTCTACGAGCAGTACTTC.